The rows below give T cell receptor beta chains drawn from one sample of a study of blood T cell repertoires in COVID-19. Produced via immunoSEQ multiplex PCR; TCRdb's table is partial and in-frame only. This sample carries some 150,000 clones, about 80% of them seen once, and the ten largest clones take 0.5% to 0.65%. The specimen sequenced was peripheral blood. Receptors originate from a man in his fifties or sixties with acute or convalescent COVID-19. The CDR3 runs from the conserved cysteine through the conserved F or W. The D gene is left open where the match is weak. Clone size, where shown, is once, few, many, or a class for clones that have expanded.

CDR3aa: CASSGTSGVRTDTQYF; CDR3nt: TGTGCCAGCAGCGGGACTAGCGGGGTAAGGACAGATACGCAGTATTTT; j_gene: TRBJ2-3; abundance: -; d_gene: TRBD2; v_gene: TRBV14
CDR3aa: CASSEATRTGAGYTF; CDR3nt: TGTGCCAGCAGTGAAGCGACCCGGACAGGGGCTGGCTACACCTTC; j_gene: TRBJ1-2; abundance: few; d_gene: TRBD1; v_gene: TRBV6-1
CDR3aa: CASSGRLDTQYF; CDR3nt: TGTGCCAGCAGTGGAAGACTTGATACGCAGTATTTT; j_gene: TRBJ2-3; abundance: -; d_gene: -; v_gene: TRBV25-1
CDR3aa: CASSIRAGGPGNEQFF; CDR3nt: TGTGCCAGCAGTATCCGTGCGGGGGGGCCGGGCAATGAGCAGTTCTTC; j_gene: TRBJ2-1; abundance: -; d_gene: TRBD2; v_gene: TRBV6-2/TRBV6-3
CDR3aa: CATSQSDTQYF; CDR3nt: TGTGCCACCAGTCAGTCCGATACGCAGTATTTT; j_gene: TRBJ2-3; abundance: -; d_gene: -; v_gene: TRBV24-1
CDR3aa: CASSYWTENSPLHF; CDR3nt: TGTGCCAGCAGTTACTGGACAGAAAATTCACCCCTCCACTTT; j_gene: TRBJ1-6; abundance: -; d_gene: -; v_gene: TRBV6-2/TRBV6-3
CDR3aa: CASSQPARHPNYGYTF; CDR3nt: TGCGCCAGCAGCCAACCGGCCCGACATCCAAACTATGGCTACACCTTC; j_gene: TRBJ1-2; abundance: -; d_gene: -; v_gene: TRBV4-1
CDR3aa: CASSRDRDRGEKLFF; CDR3nt: TGTGCCAGCAGCCGAGACCGGGACAGGGGAGAAAAACTGTTTTTT; j_gene: TRBJ1-4; abundance: -; d_gene: TRBD1; v_gene: TRBV4-2
CDR3aa: CASSSGQGREKLFF; CDR3nt: TGTGCCAGCAGTTCTGGACAGGGCAGAGAAAAACTGTTTTTT; j_gene: TRBJ1-4; abundance: -; d_gene: TRBD1; v_gene: TRBV7-9
CDR3aa: CASIEGNTEAFF; CDR3nt: TGTGCCAGCATAGAGGGGAACACTGAAGCTTTCTTT; j_gene: TRBJ1-1; abundance: -; d_gene: -; v_gene: TRBV14
CDR3aa: CASSQGGLQETQYF; CDR3nt: TGTGCCAGCAGCCAAGGTGGACTACAAGAGACCCAGTACTTC; j_gene: TRBJ2-5; abundance: -; d_gene: -; v_gene: TRBV4-2
CDR3aa: CASSPGLAGSTGELFF; CDR3nt: TGTGCCAGCAGCCCGGGACTAGCGGGGTCCACCGGGGAGCTGTTTTTT; j_gene: TRBJ2-2; abundance: -; d_gene: TRBD2; v_gene: TRBV7-6
CDR3aa: CSVDLDNAGELFF; CDR3nt: TGCAGCGTTGACCTGGACAACGCCGGGGAGCTGTTTTTT; j_gene: TRBJ2-2; abundance: -; d_gene: -; v_gene: TRBV29-1
CDR3aa: CAQTGQKTEAFF; CDR3nt: TGTGCGCAGACAGGGCAGAAGACTGAAGCTTTCTTT; j_gene: TRBJ1-1; abundance: -; d_gene: TRBD1; v_gene: TRBV30
CDR3aa: CASSLPVPGNSPLHF; CDR3nt: TGTGCCAGCAGCTTACCTGTTCCGGGGAATTCACCCCTCCACTTT; j_gene: TRBJ1-6; abundance: -; d_gene: -; v_gene: TRBV3-1/TRBV3-2
CDR3aa: CASSPLGGAMEQYF; CDR3nt: TGTGCCAGCAGCCCATTGGGGGGGGCTATGGAGCAGTACTTC; j_gene: TRBJ2-7; abundance: -; d_gene: -; v_gene: TRBV3-1/TRBV3-2
CDR3aa: CASSPGTGGRETQYF; CDR3nt: TGTGCCAGCAGCCCCGGGACAGGGGGCAGGGAGACCCAGTACTTC; j_gene: TRBJ2-5; abundance: -; d_gene: TRBD1; v_gene: TRBV5-4
CDR3aa: CASSKSPLATDTQYF; CDR3nt: TGTGCCAGCAGTAAAAGTCCATTAGCCACAGATACGCAGTATTTT; j_gene: TRBJ2-3; abundance: -; d_gene: -; v_gene: TRBV7-2
CDR3aa: CATRRDRVGNEQFF; CDR3nt: TGTGCCACCAGGCGGGACAGGGTAGGCAATGAGCAGTTCTTC; j_gene: TRBJ2-1; abundance: -; d_gene: TRBD1; v_gene: TRBV15
CDR3aa: CSVASRTGINEQFF; CDR3nt: TGCAGCGTTGCCTCTCGGACAGGGATCAATGAGCAGTTCTTC; j_gene: TRBJ2-1; abundance: -; d_gene: TRBD1; v_gene: TRBV29-1
CDR3aa: CASSPIAGGGTDTQYF; CDR3nt: TGTGCCAGCAGCCCAATAGCGGGAGGGGGCACAGATACGCAGTATTTT; j_gene: TRBJ2-3; abundance: once; d_gene: TRBD2; v_gene: TRBV7-2
CDR3aa: CASSYSRLDQPQHF; CDR3nt: TGTGCCAGCAGTTACAGCCGTCTCGATCAGCCCCAGCATTTT; j_gene: TRBJ1-5; abundance: -; d_gene: -; v_gene: TRBV6-5
CDR3aa: CATRDRGNTGELFF; CDR3nt: TGTGCCACCAGGGACAGGGGAAACACCGGGGAGCTGTTTTTT; j_gene: TRBJ2-2; abundance: -; d_gene: TRBD1; v_gene: TRBV2
CDR3aa: CASSSGTSQETQYF; CDR3nt: TGCGCCAGCAGCTCCGGGACTTCTCAAGAGACCCAGTACTTC; j_gene: TRBJ2-5; abundance: -; d_gene: -; v_gene: TRBV5-1
CDR3aa: CASGTAVGFRLHF; CDR3nt: TGTGCCAGCGGGACAGCGGTAGGTTTTCGCCTCCACTTT; j_gene: TRBJ1-6; abundance: -; d_gene: TRBD1; v_gene: TRBV2
CDR3aa: CASRISGRQTQYF; CDR3nt: TGTGCCAGCAGGATTAGCGGGAGACAGACCCAGTACTTC; j_gene: TRBJ2-5; abundance: -; d_gene: TRBD2; v_gene: TRBV28
CDR3aa: CASRFDSYEQYF; CDR3nt: TGTGCCAGCAGATTCGACAGCTACGAGCAGTACTTC; j_gene: TRBJ2-7; abundance: -; d_gene: -; v_gene: TRBV2
CDR3aa: CASSYGTGEKLFF; CDR3nt: TGTGCCAGCAGTTACGGGACAGGTGAAAAACTGTTTTTT; j_gene: TRBJ1-4; abundance: -; d_gene: TRBD1; v_gene: TRBV27
CDR3aa: CASGQRFAEAFF; CDR3nt: TGTGCCAGTGGACAGCGGTTTGCTGAAGCTTTCTTT; j_gene: TRBJ1-1; abundance: -; d_gene: -; v_gene: TRBV19
CDR3aa: CASSVGGKETQYF; CDR3nt: TGTGCCAGCTCCGTAGGGGGAAAAGAGACCCAGTACTTC; j_gene: TRBJ2-5; abundance: -; d_gene: -; v_gene: TRBV18
CDR3aa: CSVGGIGANEKLFF; CDR3nt: TGCAGCGTTGGAGGGATTGGAGCTAATGAAAAACTGTTTTTT; j_gene: TRBJ1-4; abundance: few; d_gene: -; v_gene: TRBV29-1
CDR3aa: CASSQRTSSLPFNEQFF; CDR3nt: TGTGCCAGCAGCCAGCGGACTAGTTCGTTGCCCTTCAATGAGCAGTTCTTC; j_gene: TRBJ2-1; abundance: -; d_gene: TRBD2; v_gene: TRBV7-9
CDR3aa: CASSGQNYEQYF; CDR3nt: TGTGCCAGCAGTGGACAGAACTACGAGCAGTACTTC; j_gene: TRBJ2-7; abundance: -; d_gene: -; v_gene: TRBV2
CDR3aa: CASSLRDRGPPGYTF; CDR3nt: TGTGCCAGCAGCCTCCGGGACAGGGGGCCTCCTGGCTACACCTTC; j_gene: TRBJ1-2; abundance: many; d_gene: TRBD1; v_gene: TRBV28
CDR3aa: CASSPEMSSMNTEAFF; CDR3nt: TGTGCCAGCAGCCCCGAGATGTCCTCTATGAACACTGAAGCTTTCTTT; j_gene: TRBJ1-1; abundance: few; d_gene: -; v_gene: TRBV5-4
CDR3aa: CASSLAGGAGQPQHF; CDR3nt: TGTGCCAGCAGCTTAGCGGGGGGCGCAGGACAGCCCCAGCATTTT; j_gene: TRBJ1-5; abundance: -; d_gene: -; v_gene: TRBV11-3
CDR3aa: CASSPVNEKLFF; CDR3nt: TGTGCCAGCAGTCCGGTTAATGAAAAACTGTTTTTT; j_gene: TRBJ1-4; abundance: -; d_gene: -; v_gene: TRBV6-6
CDR3aa: CASSEGDRYTEAFF; CDR3nt: TGCGCCAGCAGCGAAGGGGACAGGTACACTGAAGCTTTCTTT; j_gene: TRBJ1-1; abundance: -; d_gene: TRBD1; v_gene: TRBV5-1
CDR3aa: CASRGTGDNSPLHF; CDR3nt: TGTGCCAGCAGGGGGACAGGGGATAATTCACCCCTCCACTTT; j_gene: TRBJ1-6; abundance: -; d_gene: TRBD1; v_gene: TRBV28
CDR3aa: CASSLTRSTMEDTEAFF; CDR3nt: TGTGCCAGCAGCTTGACAAGGTCCACCATGGAGGACACTGAAGCTTTCTTT; j_gene: TRBJ1-1; abundance: -; d_gene: -; v_gene: TRBV5-4
CDR3aa: CASSPNWGVEDDGYTF; CDR3nt: TGTGCCAGCTCACCAAACTGGGGGGTAGAGGATGATGGCTACACCTTC; j_gene: TRBJ1-2; abundance: -; d_gene: -; v_gene: TRBV18
CDR3aa: CASSIFGGGLDYGYTF; CDR3nt: TGTGCCAGTAGTATATTTGGGGGAGGGCTCGACTATGGCTACACCTTC; j_gene: TRBJ1-2; abundance: -; d_gene: -; v_gene: TRBV19
CDR3aa: CASSKGVTGQGHTDTQYF; CDR3nt: TGTGCCAGTAGTAAGGGGGTCACGGGACAGGGACACACAGATACGCAGTATTTT; j_gene: TRBJ2-3; abundance: -; d_gene: TRBD1; v_gene: TRBV19
CDR3aa: CASTRDRGETQYF; CDR3nt: TGCGCCAGCACCCGGGACAGGGGGGAGACCCAGTACTTC; j_gene: TRBJ2-5; abundance: once; d_gene: TRBD1; v_gene: TRBV5-1
CDR3aa: CASSVGQRGRETQYF; CDR3nt: TGTGCCAGCAGCGTAGGTCAGCGCGGGAGGGAGACCCAGTACTTC; j_gene: TRBJ2-5; abundance: -; d_gene: TRBD2; v_gene: TRBV9
CDR3aa: CASSEQGAAHNEQFF; CDR3nt: TGTGCCAGCAGTGAACAGGGGGCCGCCCACAATGAGCAGTTCTTC; j_gene: TRBJ2-1; abundance: -; d_gene: TRBD1; v_gene: TRBV2
CDR3aa: CASSEVNRGREAFF; CDR3nt: TGTGCCAGCAGTGAAGTTAACAGGGGAAGAGAAGCTTTCTTT; j_gene: TRBJ1-1; abundance: -; d_gene: TRBD1; v_gene: TRBV6-1
CDR3aa: CASSAPLTSEQFF; CDR3nt: TGTGCCAGTAGTGCCCCTCTCACTAGTGAGCAGTTCTTC; j_gene: TRBJ2-1; abundance: -; d_gene: -; v_gene: TRBV19
CDR3aa: CASSLEGGGAPYEQYF; CDR3nt: TGTGCCAGCAGCTTAGAGGGCGGGGGGGCTCCCTACGAGCAGTACTTC; j_gene: TRBJ2-7; abundance: -; d_gene: TRBD2; v_gene: TRBV7-2